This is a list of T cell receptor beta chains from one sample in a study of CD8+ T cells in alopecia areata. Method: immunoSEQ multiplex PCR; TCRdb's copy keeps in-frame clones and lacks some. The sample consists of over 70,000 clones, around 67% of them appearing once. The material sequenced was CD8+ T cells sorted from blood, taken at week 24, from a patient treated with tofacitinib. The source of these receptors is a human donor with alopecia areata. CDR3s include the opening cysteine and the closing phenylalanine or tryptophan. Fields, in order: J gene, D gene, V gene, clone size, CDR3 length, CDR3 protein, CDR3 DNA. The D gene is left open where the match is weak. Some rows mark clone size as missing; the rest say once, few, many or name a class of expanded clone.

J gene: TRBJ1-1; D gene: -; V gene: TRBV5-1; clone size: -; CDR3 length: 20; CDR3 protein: CASSLARITGKWVPNTEAFF; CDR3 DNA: TGCGCCAGCAGCTTGGCCAGGATAACAGGGAAGTGGGTCCCTAACACTGAAGCTTTCTTT
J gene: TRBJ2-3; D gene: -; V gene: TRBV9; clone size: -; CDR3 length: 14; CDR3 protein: CASSVEGSTDTQYF; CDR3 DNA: TGTGCCAGCAGCGTAGAGGGGAGCACAGATACGCAGTATTTT
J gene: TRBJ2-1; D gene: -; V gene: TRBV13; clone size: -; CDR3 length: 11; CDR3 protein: CASSATNEQFF; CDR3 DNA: TGTGCCAGCAGCGCCACCAATGAGCAGTTCTTC
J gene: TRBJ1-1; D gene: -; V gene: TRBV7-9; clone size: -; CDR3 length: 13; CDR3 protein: CASSLPGNTEAFF; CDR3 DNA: TGTGCCAGCAGCCTCCCAGGGAACACTGAAGCTTTCTTT
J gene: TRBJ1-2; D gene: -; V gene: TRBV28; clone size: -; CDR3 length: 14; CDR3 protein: CASSSPVTNYGYTF; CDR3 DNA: TGTGCCAGCAGTTCCCCAGTAACTAACTATGGCTACACCTTC
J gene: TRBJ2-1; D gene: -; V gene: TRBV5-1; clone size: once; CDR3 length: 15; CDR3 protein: CASSMRTSSYNEQFF; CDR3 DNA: TGCGCCAGCAGCATGAGGACCAGCTCCTACAATGAGCAGTTCTTC
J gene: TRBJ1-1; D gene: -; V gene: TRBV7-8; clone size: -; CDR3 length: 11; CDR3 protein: CASTYGPEAFF; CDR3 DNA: TGTGCCAGCACTTATGGTCCTGAAGCTTTCTTT
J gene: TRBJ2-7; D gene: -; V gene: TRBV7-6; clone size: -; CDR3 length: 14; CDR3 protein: CASSPAQGSYEQYF; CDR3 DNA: TGTGCCAGCAGCCCGGCGCAGGGTTCCTACGAGCAGTACTTC
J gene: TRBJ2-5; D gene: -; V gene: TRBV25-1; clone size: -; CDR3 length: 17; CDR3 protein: CASSEYRPGEYQETQYF; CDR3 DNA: TGTGCCAGCAGTGAATATCGACCCGGGGAGTACCAAGAGACCCAGTACTTC
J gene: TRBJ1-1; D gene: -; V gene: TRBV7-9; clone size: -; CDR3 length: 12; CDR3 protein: CAGARGNVDAFF; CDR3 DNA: TGTGCCGGGGCCAGGGGAAACGTAGATGCTTTCTTT
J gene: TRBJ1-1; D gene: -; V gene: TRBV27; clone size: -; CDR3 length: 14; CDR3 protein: CASSLLGATAEAFF; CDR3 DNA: TGTGCCAGCAGTTTATTGGGGGCAACGGCTGAAGCTTTCTTT
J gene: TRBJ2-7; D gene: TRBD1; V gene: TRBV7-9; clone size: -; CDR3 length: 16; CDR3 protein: CASSPSGTGAPYEQYF; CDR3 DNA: TGTGCCAGCAGCCCGTCCGGGACAGGGGCGCCCTACGAGCAGTACTTC
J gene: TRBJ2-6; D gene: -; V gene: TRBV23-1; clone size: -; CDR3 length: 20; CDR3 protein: CASSQSRGIFLWSGANVLTF; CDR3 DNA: TGCGCCAGCAGTCAATCGAGGGGTATCTTCCTTTGGTCTGGGGCCAACGTCCTGACTTTC
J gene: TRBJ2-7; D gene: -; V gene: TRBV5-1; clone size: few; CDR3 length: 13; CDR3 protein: CASSSRLETEQYF; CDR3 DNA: TGCGCCAGCAGCTCCCGACTAGAGACCGAGCAGTACTTC
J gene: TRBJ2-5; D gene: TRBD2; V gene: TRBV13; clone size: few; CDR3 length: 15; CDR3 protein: CASSQEGTRGETQYF; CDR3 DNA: TGTGCCAGCAGCCAAGAGGGGACTAGGGGGGAGACCCAGTACTTC
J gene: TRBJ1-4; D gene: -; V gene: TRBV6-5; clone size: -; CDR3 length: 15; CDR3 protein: CASSYLTGSNEKLFF; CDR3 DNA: TGTGCCAGCAGTTACTTGACAGGTTCTAATGAAAAACTGTTTTTT
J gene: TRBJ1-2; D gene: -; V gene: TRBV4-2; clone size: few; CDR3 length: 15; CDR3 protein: CASSHGSGSNYGYTF; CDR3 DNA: TGTGCCAGCAGCCATGGATCCGGGTCGAACTATGGCTACACCTTC
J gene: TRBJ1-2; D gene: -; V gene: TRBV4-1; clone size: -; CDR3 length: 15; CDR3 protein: CASSLGKLQGYGYTF; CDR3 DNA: TGCGCCAGCAGCCTGGGGAAGCTCCAGGGTTATGGCTACACCTTC
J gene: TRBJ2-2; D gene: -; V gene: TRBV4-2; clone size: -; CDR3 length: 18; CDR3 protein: CASSQERPDSLNTGELFF; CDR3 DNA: TGTGCCAGCAGCCAAGAGAGACCGGACAGCCTGAACACCGGGGAGCTGTTTTTT
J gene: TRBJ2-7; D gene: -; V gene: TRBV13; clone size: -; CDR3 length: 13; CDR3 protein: CASSSGVGYEQYF; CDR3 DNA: TGTGCCAGCAGCTCAGGAGTAGGATACGAGCAGTACTTC